The source of this T cell receptor beta chain is a study of a mutant IDH1 vaccine in newly diagnosed glioma. Study as a whole: Males made up 62.5% and females 37.5% of treated patients, whose mean age was roughly 40 years. The earlier regimen, radiotherapy, temozolomide, or both, was most often both.

Some clones are missing from TCRdb's copy, which holds only in-frame ones; the method was immunoSEQ multiplex PCR. Counted here are 60,000 to 85,000 clones, more than 70% occurring once; the ten biggest clones make up 0.6% to 0.95%. CDR1 SGHRS and CDR2 YFSETQ come from the germline V gene. The germline V and J ends were trimmed by 3 bases and 0 bases, with 16 bases remaining between them. The CDR3 contains 16 residues. Time point of the sample: week 23, last vaccination. Vaccinated patients received 300 ug of mutant IDH1 20-mer peptide per dose, with topical imiquimod. Study observations and caveats: Seemingly, pseudoprogression had no relation to changes in the top peripheral T cell clonotypes.

As regards this clone: Its cognate antigen is unknown.

This TCR came from a woman between 50 and 59 years old with glioma. The rearrangement links TRBV5-1 to TRBJ2-7; no definite D call. The sequencing here drew on PBMCs, taken from a glioma patient whose treatment included an IDH1 peptide vaccine. CDR3 coding DNA: TGCGCCAGCAGCTCCAGTTCTAGTCATTACTCCTACGAGCAGTACTTC. This translates into CASSSSSSHYSYEQYF.